This entry is about one T cell receptor beta chain. Its antigen is as yet unknown. Sequencing used immunoSEQ multiplex PCR; TCRdb keeps in-frame clones, though not all of them. The sample includes approximately 400,000 clones, just over 90% seen only once; the top ten take 3.5% to 4.5%. Germline CDR1 and CDR2: MGHRA and YSYEKL. The CDR3 has 16 amino acids. Trimming removed 3 bases from V and 0 bases from J; junction bases left unmatched: 7. These data are taken from a study of Ad26.COV2.S vaccination and SARS-CoV-2 variants. Study-level points and caveats: In TCR breadth and depth analyses, total T cell responses may have been underestimated. The placebo group had lower spike-specific TCR breadth than the vaccine recipients did. Responses of spike-specific T cells (both CD8+ and CD4+) reportedly showed substantial breadth after vaccination. Vaccine recipients and placebo recipients showed similar non-spike TCR breadth.

The source was peripheral blood, collected after recovery from COVID-19. The chain joins TRBV4-1 to TRBJ2-7; 8 bases agree with TRBD1. The sequence derives from a human donor who had recovered from COVID-19. CDR3 in DNA: TGCGCCAGCAGCCAGGCTAGGACAGGGAGCTCCTACGAGCAGTACTTC. Translating gives CASSQARTGSSYEQYF.